This T cell receptor beta chain was recovered during a study of T cell responses to AZD1222 COVID-19 vaccine. Some clones are missing from TCRdb's copy, which holds only in-frame ones; the method was immunoSEQ multiplex PCR. The table includes approximately 120,000 clones, approximately 88% detected once. The CDR3 totals 14 residues. Germline V gene data show CDR1 as SGHTS and CDR2 as YDEGEE. The ends were cut back, 1 base at V and 1 base at J, with 8 bases in the middle. The sample was peripheral blood, taken on day 0 of MenACWY control vaccination. The receptor was derived from an adult in good health. The V gene is TRBV5-8, the J gene TRBJ1-1, with D maybe TRBD1 (6 bases). In DNA, the CDR3 is TGTGCCAGCAGCTTGAGGGGGGGGAACACTGAAGCTTTCTTT. Amino acid sequence: CASSLRGGNTEAFF.